This is a list of T cell receptor beta chains from one sample in a study of T cells after yellow fever vaccination. TCRdb ran MiXCR on the 5' RACE reads and lists one entry per CDR3 protein. The table includes some 290,000 distinct CDR3 sequences, roughly 10% detected once. Sequenced material: CD4+ T cells sorted from PBMCs, taken 45 days after the yellow fever booster vaccination. All receptors come from a man younger than 35 who received the YFV17D yellow fever vaccine. Each CDR3 is given without its conserved first and last residue. Each record gives: V gene, J gene, CDR3 protein.

v_gene: TRBV20-1
j_gene: TRBJ2-3
CDR3aa: SARGGGTRGADTQY

v_gene: TRBV20-1
j_gene: TRBJ2-5
CDR3aa: SAFPGAGGRGETQY

v_gene: TRBV29-1
j_gene: TRBJ2-6
CDR3aa: SVHEGAGANVLT

v_gene: TRBV7-2
j_gene: TRBJ1-2
CDR3aa: ASSLVPDRVYGYT

v_gene: TRBV7-3
j_gene: TRBJ1-2
CDR3aa: ASSVGDRAGLSGYT

v_gene: TRBV15
j_gene: TRBJ2-6
CDR3aa: ATSRDTSGANVLT

v_gene: TRBV9
j_gene: TRBJ1-2
CDR3aa: ASSVDFQGASGYT

v_gene: TRBV7-2
j_gene: TRBJ2-3
CDR3aa: ASSFTPRTSGGPSTDTQY

v_gene: TRBV7-2
j_gene: TRBJ2-3
CDR3aa: ASSLEGGQGPVAQY

v_gene: TRBV6-6
j_gene: TRBJ1-2
CDR3aa: ASSADTNYGYT